This TCR beta chain was recovered during a study of T cell changes during pregnancy in multiple sclerosis. This table comes from immunoSEQ multiplex PCR, and its TCRdb copy is limited to in-frame clones, with some not included. The sample comprises about 97,000 clones, approximately 90% of which are singletons, and approximately 0.8% rests with the top ten. CDR3 size: 15 residues. Germline-derived CDR1 and CDR2 are MNHNY and SVGAGI (reference sequence). Trimming cost V 2 bases and J 7 bases, with 15 bases left between them. This clonotype was sampled from a female donor in good health, enrolled as a control in a pregnancy study. The sample consisted of peripheral blood, taken in the second trimester of pregnancy. The V gene is TRBV6-6, the J gene TRBJ2-1; D may be TRBD2 (5 bases). In DNA, the CDR3 is TGTGCCAGCAGTTACGCGGGCCCCTCCGGGAATGAGCAGTTCTTC. Its translation is CASSYAGPSGNEQFF.